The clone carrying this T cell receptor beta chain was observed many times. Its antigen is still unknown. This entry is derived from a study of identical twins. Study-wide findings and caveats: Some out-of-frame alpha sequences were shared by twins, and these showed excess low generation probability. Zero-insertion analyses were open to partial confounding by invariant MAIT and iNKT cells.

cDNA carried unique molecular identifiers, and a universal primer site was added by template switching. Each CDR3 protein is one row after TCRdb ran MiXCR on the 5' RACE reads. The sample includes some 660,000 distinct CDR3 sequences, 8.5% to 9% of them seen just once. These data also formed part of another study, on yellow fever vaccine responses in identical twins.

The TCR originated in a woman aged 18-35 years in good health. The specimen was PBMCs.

In DNA form, the CDR3 reads TGTGCCAGCAGCTATCAAGTTCAAGAGACCCAGTACTTC. Translation: CASSYQVQETQYF. The chain recombines TRBV7-9 with TRBJ2-5, with no clear D. The CDR3 loop spans 13 amino acids. Trimming left V 4 bases short and J 2 bases short, with 8 bases between. Germline values: CDR1 SEHNR, CDR2 FQNEAQ (reference sequence).